These 19 T cell receptor beta chains were sequenced from one sample in a study of cytomegalovirus exposure and HLA in healthy donors. The PCR had 60 Vbeta and 13 Jbeta primers. TCRdb's table, derived via immunoSEQ multiplex PCR, lists solely in-frame clones and lacks some. The sample includes 150,000 or so clones, about three quarters of them seen just once. The sample was PBMCs. The receptors shown here come from a male donor in good health and CMV-seronegative.

The V call is TRBV5-4, the J call TRBJ2-5; 9 bases fit TRBD2. The J call may be in error: the DNA end matches TRBJ2-7 better. Germline V gene lookup returns CDR1 SGHNT and CDR2 YYREEE (reference sequence). This CDR3 region has 15 residues. DNA of the CDR3: TGTGCCAGCAGCCCCTGGAGTAGCGGGAGCCACGAGCAGTACTTC. Translation gives CASSPWSSGSHEQYF.

This chain links TRBV7-9 with TRBJ1-3; 9 bases line up with TRBD1. With 3 bases clipped from V and 6 bases from J, the junction kept 6 bases outside the gene matches. The length of the CDR3 is 15 residues. From germline, CDR1 is SEHNR and CDR2 FQNEAQ (reference sequence). CDR3 sequence reads: CASSLDRTGENTIYF. The CDR3 DNA sequence: TGTGCCAGCAGCTTGGATCGGACAGGGGAAAACACCATATATTTT.

V is TRBV11-3 and J is TRBJ1-1, with 8 bases identical to TRBD1. Germline V lookup: CDR1 SGHNT, CDR2 YENEEA. J gave up 1 base and V 5 bases, and 3 bases lay outside the gene matches. The CDR3 spans 14 residues. This CDR3 is CASSLDRGNTEAFF. The DNA of the CDR3 is TGTGCCAGCAGCCTTGACAGGGGGAACACTGAAGCTTTCTTT.

J is TRBJ2-1 and V is TRBV25-1, with 8 bases lining up with TRBD1. Germline V gene lookup returns CDR1 MGHDK and CDR2 SYGVNS. The CDR3 is 15 amino acids. After removal of 5 bases from V and 3 bases from J, the junction contained 6 bases not matched to a gene. Here the CDR3 DNA reads TGTGCCAGCAGTCTTCTGGACAGGGACTACAATGAGCAGTTCTTC. It specifies CASSLLDRDYNEQFF.

V usage is TRBV7-8 and J usage is TRBJ2-7; 7 bases agree with TRBD2. There are 15 residues in the CDR3. Germline CDR1 reads SGHVS; CDR2 reads FQNEAQ. V was clipped by 5 bases and J by 0 bases; unmatched bases: 7. The CDR3 DNA follows: TGTGCCAGCAGCCGAACAATAGCGGGCTCCTACGAGCAGTACTTC. Its protein product is CASSRTIAGSYEQYF.

The chain combines TRBV5-6 with TRBJ2-7; 7 bases are a match to TRBD2. This CDR3 region has 14 residues. V was clipped by 0 bases and J by 2 bases; unmatched bases: 2. Per the germline V gene, CDR1 is SGHDT and CDR2 is YYEEEE. CDR3 nucleotide sequence: TGTGCCAGCAGCTTGGGGGGGGGACCCTACGAGCAGTACTTC. Protein sequence: CASSLGGGPYEQYF.

This rearrangement joins TRBV30 to TRBJ2-1, with TRBD2 matching over 10 bases. V shed 2 bases, J shed 4 bases, and the junction held 2 bases outside the gene matches. CDR1 and CDR2 from the germline V gene are GTSNPN and SVGIG (reference sequence). The CDR3 totals 14 residues. The CDR3 DNA sequence: TGTGCCTGGAGTCTAGCGGGGGAGTACAATGAGCAGTTCTTC. This encodes CAWSLAGEYNEQFF.

This chain connects TRBV19 to TRBJ2-6; TRBD1 might be the D (6 bases). This CDR3 is 16 amino acids long. Germline CDR1 reads LNHDA; CDR2 reads SQIVND (reference sequence). V dropped 2 bases and J dropped 4 bases, with 12 bases sitting between them. The CDR3 reads CASSISQGRGANVLTF. The CDR3 DNA reads TGTGCCAGTAGTATATCCCAGGGGCGCGGGGCCAACGTCCTGACTTTC.

The chain carries TRBV10-3 and TRBJ1-5; TRBD1 matches at 7 bases. With V trimmed by 4 bases and J by 7 bases, 4 bases remained unmatched. This CDR3 has 13 amino acids. Germline values: CDR1 ENHRY, CDR2 SYGVKD. CDR3 in amino acids: CAISVDRDQPQHF. CDR3 DNA: TGTGCCATCAGTGTCGACAGGGACCAGCCCCAGCATTTT.

The rearrangement uses TRBV19 and TRBJ2-1; 9 nucleotides agree with TRBD2. The CDR3 extends over 15 amino acids. V shed 3 bases, J shed 9 bases, and the junction held 9 bases outside the gene matches. CDR1 and CDR2 from the germline V gene are LNHDA and SQIVND (reference sequence). This CDR3 reads CASSILAGPLSEQFF. CDR3 DNA sequence: TGTGCCAGTAGTATTCTAGCGGGGCCCTTGAGTGAGCAGTTCTTC.

The J gene is TRBJ2-2, the V gene TRBV30; 8 nucleotides line up with TRBD2. Germline-derived CDR1 and CDR2 are GTSNPN and SVGIG (reference sequence). The CDR3 runs to 13 residues. J was trimmed by 5 bases and V by 5 bases; bases with no gene match: 4. CDR3 sequence: CAWGLAGTGELFF. The DNA of the CDR3 is TGTGCCTGGGGACTAGCTGGTACCGGGGAGCTGTTTTTT.

CDR3: CASSLGYSPYEQYF. DNA for the CDR3: TGTGCCAGCAGCTTAGGGTACAGCCCCTACGAGCAGTACTTC. The chain links TRBV11-3 to TRBJ2-7; D unclear. Trimming left V 1 base short and J 2 bases short, with 9 bases between. Germline V gene data show CDR1 as SGHNT and CDR2 as YENEEA. The CDR3 runs to 14 residues.

This chain joins TRBV19 and TRBJ2-1; 7 positions match TRBD2. J gave up 5 bases and V 3 bases, and 4 bases lay outside the gene matches. The CDR3 runs 14 residues. The germline V gene encodes CDR1 LNHDA and CDR2 SQIVND (reference sequence). The CDR3 here is CASSIQRGHNEQFF. The CDR3 nucleotides read TGTGCCAGTAGTATCCAGCGGGGCCACAATGAGCAGTTCTTC.

The J gene is TRBJ2-7, the V gene TRBV5-4, with no clear D. V lost 0 bases, J lost 1 base, and 5 bases lay in between. The CDR3 runs to 13 residues. Germline values: CDR1 SGHNT, CDR2 YYREEE (reference sequence). CDR3 coding DNA: TGTGCCAGCAGCTTGGGGCAGTCCTACGAGCAGTACTTC. This translates into CASSLGQSYEQYF.

The chain links TRBV5-1 to TRBJ2-2; the D is unclear. V lost 0 bases and J 4 bases, leaving 4 bases between the germline ends. Germline lookup yields CDR1 SGHRS and CDR2 YFSETQ. The CDR3 is 13 residues long. Here the CDR3 reads CASSLDSTGELFF. The DNA of the CDR3 is TGCGCCAGCAGCTTGGACAGCACCGGGGAGCTGTTTTTT. The full variable domain, completed using reference TRBV5-1 and TRBJ2-2, is KAGVTQTPRYLIKTRGQQVTLSCSPISGHRSVSWYQQTPGQGLQFLFEYFSETQRNKGNFPGRFSGRQFSNSRSEMNVSTLELGDSALYLCASSLDSTGELFFGEGSRLTVL.

The chain employs TRBV27 and TRBJ1-5, with a weak D call TRBD1 (5 bases). V dropped 6 bases and J dropped 2 bases, with 14 bases sitting between them. This CDR3 has 15 amino acids. The germline V gene encodes CDR1 MNHEY and CDR2 SMNVEV (reference sequence). The DNA of the CDR3 is TGTGCCAGCAGGCAGGGTATTATTGGCAATCAGCCCCAGCATTTT. This codes for CASRQGIIGNQPQHF.

This clone came up once. The rearrangement uses TRBV6-5 and TRBJ1-6; the D is unclear. V was trimmed by 0 bases and J by 11 bases, leaving 11 bases between them. The CDR3 is made up of 14 amino acids. Germline V gene data show CDR1 as MNHEY and CDR2 as SVGAGI. Here the CDR3 DNA reads TGTGCCAGCAGTTACTCGGGTAGCTTTCCACCCCTCCACTTT. Translating it yields CASSYSGSFPPLHF.

The chain uses TRBV7-9 and TRBJ1-2; a weak D match, TRBD1 (5 bases). CDR3 length equals 12 residues. CDR1 is SEHNR, CDR2 FQNEAQ, per germline (reference sequence). V dropped 0 bases and J dropped 7 bases, with 6 bases sitting between them. The CDR3 DNA sequence: TGTGCCAGCAGCTTAGCACAGGCTGGCTACACCTTC. Translating gives CASSLAQAGYTF. Using reference TRBV7-9 and TRBJ1-2 for the parts outside the CDR3, the full variable domain is DTGVSQNPRHKITKRGQNVTFRCDPISEHNRLYWYRQTLGQGPEFLTYFQNEAQLEKSRLLSDRFSAERPKGSFSTLEIQRTEQGDSAMYLCASSLAQAGYTFGSGTRLTVV.

The chain combines TRBV10-3 with TRBJ1-1, with TRBD1 matching 7 bases. CDR1 and CDR2 (germline): ENHRY, SYGVKD. V was pared by 10 bases and J by 11 bases, with 10 bases of the junction left unmatched. The CDR3 consists of 11 residues. In nucleotides, the CDR3 is TGTGCCACAGCGACAGGGCCGAAGGCTTTCTTT. Protein product: CATATGPKAFF.